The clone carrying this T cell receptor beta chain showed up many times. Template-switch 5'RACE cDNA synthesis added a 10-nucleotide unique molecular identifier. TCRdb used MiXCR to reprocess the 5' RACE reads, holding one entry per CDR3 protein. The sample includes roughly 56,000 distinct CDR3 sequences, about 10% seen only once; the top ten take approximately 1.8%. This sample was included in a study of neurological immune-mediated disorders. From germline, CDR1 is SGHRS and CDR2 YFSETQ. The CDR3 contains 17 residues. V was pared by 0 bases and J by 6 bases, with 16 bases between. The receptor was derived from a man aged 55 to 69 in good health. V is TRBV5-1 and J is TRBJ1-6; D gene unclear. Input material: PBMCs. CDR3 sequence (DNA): TGCGCCAGCAGCTTGGCCCCAGAGGGCCCAGCTAATTCACCCCTCCACTTT. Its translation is CASSLAPEGPANSPLHF. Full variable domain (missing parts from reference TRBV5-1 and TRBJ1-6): KAGVTQTPRYLIKTRGQQVTLSCSPISGHRSVSWYQQTPGQGLQFLFEYFSETQRNKGNFPGRFSGRQFSNSRSEMNVSTLELGDSALYLCASSLAPEGPANSPLHFGNGTRLTVT.